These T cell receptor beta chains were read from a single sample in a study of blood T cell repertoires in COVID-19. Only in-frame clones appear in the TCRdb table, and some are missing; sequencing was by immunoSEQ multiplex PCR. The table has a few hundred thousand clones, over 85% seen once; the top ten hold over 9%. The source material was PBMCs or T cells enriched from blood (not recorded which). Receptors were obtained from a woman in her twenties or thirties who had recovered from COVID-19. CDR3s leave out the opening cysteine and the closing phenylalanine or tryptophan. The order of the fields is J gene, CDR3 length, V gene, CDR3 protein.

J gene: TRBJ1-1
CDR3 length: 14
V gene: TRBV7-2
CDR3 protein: ASSFRSAGMGTEAF

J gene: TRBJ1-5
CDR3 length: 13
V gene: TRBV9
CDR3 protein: ASSEAGDGNQPQH

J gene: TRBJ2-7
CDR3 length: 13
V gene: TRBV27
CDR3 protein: ASSSLSWLAHEQY

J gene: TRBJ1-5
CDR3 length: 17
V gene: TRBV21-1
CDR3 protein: ASSKGFWDISEGDQPQH

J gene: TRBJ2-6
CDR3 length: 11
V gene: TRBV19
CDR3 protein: ASSESGANVLT

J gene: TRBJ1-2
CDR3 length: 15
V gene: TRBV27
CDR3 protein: ASSLLAGGSGNYGYT

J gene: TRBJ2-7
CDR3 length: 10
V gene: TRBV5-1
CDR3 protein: ASTGQGDEQY

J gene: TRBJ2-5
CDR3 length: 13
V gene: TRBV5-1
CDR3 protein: ASSEDRGLRETQY

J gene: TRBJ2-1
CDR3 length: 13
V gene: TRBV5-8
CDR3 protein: ASSLRVRGRAEWF

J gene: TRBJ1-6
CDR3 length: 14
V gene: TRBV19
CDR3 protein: ASSMFVDRGNSPLH

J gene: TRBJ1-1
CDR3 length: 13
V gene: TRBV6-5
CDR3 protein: ASNTRDREDTEAF

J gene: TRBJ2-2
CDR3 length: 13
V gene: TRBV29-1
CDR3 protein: SVRTGRDRTGELF

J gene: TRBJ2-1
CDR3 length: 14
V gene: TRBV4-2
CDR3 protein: ASSQEDRGVYNEQF

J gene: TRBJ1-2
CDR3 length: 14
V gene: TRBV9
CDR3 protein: ASSVGGSGAPYGYT

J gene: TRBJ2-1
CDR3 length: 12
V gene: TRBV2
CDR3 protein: ASYSSGTYNEQF

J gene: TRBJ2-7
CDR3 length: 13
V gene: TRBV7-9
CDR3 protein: ASSLKGSGPLEQY

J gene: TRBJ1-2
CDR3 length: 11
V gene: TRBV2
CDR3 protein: ASSAVYLDGYT

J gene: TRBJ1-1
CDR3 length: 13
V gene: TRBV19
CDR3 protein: ASSVTGGGQVEAF

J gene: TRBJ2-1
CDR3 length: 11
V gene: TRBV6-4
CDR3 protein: ASSDTPGTSRF

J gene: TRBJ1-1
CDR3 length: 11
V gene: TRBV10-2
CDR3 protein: ASSESTGLKAF

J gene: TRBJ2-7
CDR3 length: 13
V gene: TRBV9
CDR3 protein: ASSPQAGQGYEQY

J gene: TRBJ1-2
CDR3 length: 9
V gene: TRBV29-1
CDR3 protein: SSDRGGGYT

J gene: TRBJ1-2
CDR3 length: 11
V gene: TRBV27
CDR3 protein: ASSLSRTIGST

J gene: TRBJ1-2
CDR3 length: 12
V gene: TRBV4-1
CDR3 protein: ASSQSTGGYGYT

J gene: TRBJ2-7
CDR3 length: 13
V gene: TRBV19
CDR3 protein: ASSIDLGARDEQY

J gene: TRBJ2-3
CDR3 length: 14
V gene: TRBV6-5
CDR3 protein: ASSYSPGGGTDTQY

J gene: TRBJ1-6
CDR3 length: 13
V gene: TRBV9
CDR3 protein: ASSVSTAANSPLH

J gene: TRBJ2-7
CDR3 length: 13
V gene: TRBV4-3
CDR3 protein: ASSSRMDREYEQY

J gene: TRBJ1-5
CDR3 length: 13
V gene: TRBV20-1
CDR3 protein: SASKAGNSNQPQH

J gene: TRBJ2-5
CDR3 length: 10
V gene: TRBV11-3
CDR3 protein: ASSGAGETQY

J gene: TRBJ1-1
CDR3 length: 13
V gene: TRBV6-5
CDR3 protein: ASSTRQGIRAEAF

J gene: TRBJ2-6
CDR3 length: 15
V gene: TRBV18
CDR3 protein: ASSRSSGRAGANVLT

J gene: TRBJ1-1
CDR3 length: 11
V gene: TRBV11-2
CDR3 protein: ASTKTRNTEAF

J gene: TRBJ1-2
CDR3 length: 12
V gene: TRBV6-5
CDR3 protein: ASSYTGTGYGYT

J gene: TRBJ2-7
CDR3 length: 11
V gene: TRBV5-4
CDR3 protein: ASAPTASHEQY

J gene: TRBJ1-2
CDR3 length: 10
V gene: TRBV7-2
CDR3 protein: ASSLARDGYT

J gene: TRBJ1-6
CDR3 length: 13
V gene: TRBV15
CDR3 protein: ATTRTGQEDSPLH

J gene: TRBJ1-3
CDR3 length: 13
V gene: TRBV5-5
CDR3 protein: ASSFIWEAGNTIY

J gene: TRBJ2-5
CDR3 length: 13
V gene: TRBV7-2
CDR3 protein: ASSRTPGLQETQY

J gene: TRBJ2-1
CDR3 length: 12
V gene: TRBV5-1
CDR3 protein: ASSRTSGNNEQF

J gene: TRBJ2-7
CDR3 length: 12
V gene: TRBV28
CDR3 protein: ASSLGQRPYEQY

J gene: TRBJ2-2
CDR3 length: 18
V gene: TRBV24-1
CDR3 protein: ATSDSGRAGTSRGTGELF

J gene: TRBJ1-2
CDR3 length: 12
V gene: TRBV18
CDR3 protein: ASSPETVERGYT

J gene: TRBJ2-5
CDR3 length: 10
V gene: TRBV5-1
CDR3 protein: ASSLGLEAQY

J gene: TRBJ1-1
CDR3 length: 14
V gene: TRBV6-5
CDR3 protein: ASSYSILTGSTEAF

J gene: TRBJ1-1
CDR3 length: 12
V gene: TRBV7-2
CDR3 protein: ASSLRTGGTEAF

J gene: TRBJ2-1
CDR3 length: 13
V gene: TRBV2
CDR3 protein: ASSERRATYNEQF

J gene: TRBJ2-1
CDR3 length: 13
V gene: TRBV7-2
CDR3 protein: ASSLGASRGNEQF

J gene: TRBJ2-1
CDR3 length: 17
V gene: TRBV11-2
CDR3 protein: ASSGRDRGRWSSYNEQF

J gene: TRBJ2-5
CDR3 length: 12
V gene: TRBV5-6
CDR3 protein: ASSLGAGKETQY

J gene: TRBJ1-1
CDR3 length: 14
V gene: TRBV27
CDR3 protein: ASSPPDATGNTEAF

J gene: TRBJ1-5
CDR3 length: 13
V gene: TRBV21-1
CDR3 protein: ASSKYGRDNQPQH

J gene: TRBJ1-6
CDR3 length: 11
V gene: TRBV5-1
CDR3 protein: ASSGTDNSPLH

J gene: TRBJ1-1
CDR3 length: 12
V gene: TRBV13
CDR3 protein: ASSLDRGYTEAF

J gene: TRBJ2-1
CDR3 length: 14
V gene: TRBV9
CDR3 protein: ASSAGLAGGYNEQF